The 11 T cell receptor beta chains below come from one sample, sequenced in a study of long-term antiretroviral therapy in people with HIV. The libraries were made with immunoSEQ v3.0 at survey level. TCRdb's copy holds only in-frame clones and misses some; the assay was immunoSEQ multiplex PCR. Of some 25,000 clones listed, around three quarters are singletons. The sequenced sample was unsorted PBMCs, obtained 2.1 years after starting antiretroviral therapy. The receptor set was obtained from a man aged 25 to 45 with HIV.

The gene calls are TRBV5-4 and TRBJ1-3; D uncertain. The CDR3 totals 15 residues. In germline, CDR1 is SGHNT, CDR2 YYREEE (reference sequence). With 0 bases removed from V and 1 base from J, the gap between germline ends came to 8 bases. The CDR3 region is CASSLGAGSGNTIYF. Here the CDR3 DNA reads TGTGCCAGCAGCTTGGGGGCCGGATCTGGAAACACCATATATTTT.

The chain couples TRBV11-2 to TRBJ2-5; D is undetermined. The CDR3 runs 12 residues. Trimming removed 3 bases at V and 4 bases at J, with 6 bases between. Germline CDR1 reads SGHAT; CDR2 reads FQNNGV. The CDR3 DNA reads TGTGCCAGCAGCTTCCGCGGAGAGACCCAGTACTTC. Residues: CASSFRGETQYF.

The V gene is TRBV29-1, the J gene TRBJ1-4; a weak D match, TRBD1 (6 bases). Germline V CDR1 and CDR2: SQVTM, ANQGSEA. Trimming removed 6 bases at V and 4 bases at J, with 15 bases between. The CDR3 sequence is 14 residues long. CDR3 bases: TGCAGCGTGGTCACAGGGACCGGTAATGAAAAACTGTTTTTT. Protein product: CSVVTGTGNEKLFF.

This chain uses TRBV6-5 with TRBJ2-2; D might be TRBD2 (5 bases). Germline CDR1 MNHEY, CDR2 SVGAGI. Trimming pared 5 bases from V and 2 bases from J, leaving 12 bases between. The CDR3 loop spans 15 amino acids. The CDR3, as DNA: TGTGCCAGCAGTCCCCGGCGGGCCAACACCGGGGAGCTGTTTTTT. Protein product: CASSPRRANTGELFF.

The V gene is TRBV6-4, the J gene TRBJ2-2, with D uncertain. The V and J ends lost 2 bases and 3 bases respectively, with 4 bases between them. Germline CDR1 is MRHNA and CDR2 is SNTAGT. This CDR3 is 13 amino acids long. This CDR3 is CASSDRDTGELFF. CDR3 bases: TGTGCCAGCAGTGACAGGGACACCGGGGAGCTGTTTTTT.

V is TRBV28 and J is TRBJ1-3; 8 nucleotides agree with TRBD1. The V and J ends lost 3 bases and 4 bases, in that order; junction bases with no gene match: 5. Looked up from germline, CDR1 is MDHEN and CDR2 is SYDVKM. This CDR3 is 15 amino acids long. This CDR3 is CASSFLRGPGNTIYF. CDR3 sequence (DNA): TGTGCCAGCAGTTTTCTCAGGGGGCCGGGAAACACCATATATTTT.

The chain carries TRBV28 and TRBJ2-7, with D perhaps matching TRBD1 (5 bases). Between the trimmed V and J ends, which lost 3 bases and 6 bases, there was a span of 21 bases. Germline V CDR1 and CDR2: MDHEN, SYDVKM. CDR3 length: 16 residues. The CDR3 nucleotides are TGTGCCAGCAGTTTCCCTCACAGGAACGGAGTGGGCGAGCAGTACTTC. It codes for CASSFPHRNGVGEQYF.

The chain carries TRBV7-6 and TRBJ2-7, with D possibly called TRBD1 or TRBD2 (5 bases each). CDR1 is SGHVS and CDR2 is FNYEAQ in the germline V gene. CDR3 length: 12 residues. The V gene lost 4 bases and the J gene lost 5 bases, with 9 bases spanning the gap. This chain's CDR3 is CASSSRGDEQYF. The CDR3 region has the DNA TGTGCCAGCAGCTCCCGAGGGGACGAGCAGTACTTC.

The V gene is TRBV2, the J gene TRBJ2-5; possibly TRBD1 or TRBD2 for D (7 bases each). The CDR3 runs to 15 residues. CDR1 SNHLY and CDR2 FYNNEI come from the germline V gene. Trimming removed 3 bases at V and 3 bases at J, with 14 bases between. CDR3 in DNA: TGTGCCAGCAGTGAGGGAGGGGGCGCGGAAGAGACCCAGTACTTC. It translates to CASSEGGGAEETQYF. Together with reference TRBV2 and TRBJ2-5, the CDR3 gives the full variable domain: EPEVTQTPSHQVTQMGQEVILRCVPISNHLYFYWYRQILGQKVEFLVSFYNNEISEKSEIFDDQFSVERPDGSNFTLKIRSTKLEDSAMYFCASSEGGGAEETQYFGPGTRLLVL.

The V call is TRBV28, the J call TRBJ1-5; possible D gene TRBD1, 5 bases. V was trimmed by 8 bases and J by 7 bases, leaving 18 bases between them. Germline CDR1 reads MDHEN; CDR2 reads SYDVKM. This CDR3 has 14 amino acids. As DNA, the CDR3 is TGTGCCAGCCGTTCCGGGGGAACGGGCCAGCCCCAGCATTTT. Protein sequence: CASRSGGTGQPQHF.

The CDR3 DNA reads as TGTGCCAGCAGCTTAGCGTCGCAGGGAGCTGGCTACACCTTC. Translation gives CASSLASQGAGYTF. J is TRBJ1-2 and V is TRBV7-9; TRBD1 is a possible D gene (5 bases). CDR1 and CDR2 from the germline V gene are SEHNR and FQNEAQ (reference sequence). V was clipped by 0 bases and J by 7 bases, with 12 bases between them. CDR3 length equals 14 residues. Based on the CDR3 plus reference TRBV7-9 and TRBJ1-2, the full variable domain is DTGVSQNPRHKITKRGQNVTFRCDPISEHNRLYWYRQTLGQGPEFLTYFQNEAQLEKSRLLSDRFSAERPKGSFSTLEIQRTEQGDSAMYLCASSLASQGAGYTFGSGTRLTVV.